The entry below describes one T cell receptor beta chain. This clonotype came up many times. The antigen this receptor binds is unknown. No per-base quality is available; no much larger clone lies one base away. The data were obtained in a study of human T cells and chemical hapten exposure (dated by TCRdb to about 2021). In terms of the full investigation: For sensitization, 2% DPC in acetone was applied to a roughly 2 cm by roughly 2 cm area of upper inner arm skin. Throughout the approximately 26-week study period, patients were also given weekly therapeutic DPC doses on the scalp. Patch testing was done on the upper back using Finn chambers containing 0.01% DPC, and results were scored after 6 days according to International Contact Dermatitis Research Group standards. The patient cohort, mostly female, included alopecia areata with under or over 50% scalp involvement, alopecia totalis and alopecia universalis. Libraries were pooled for sequencing, and per-sample TCR yields varied mainly because of small differences in library volumes within the pool. This study followed changes in the peripheral blood TCR repertoire in vivo during primary and secondary sensitization of alopecia patients to the hapten diphenylcyclopropenone (DPC). Blood samples were taken from patients before sensitization (week 0) and then at 2, 6 and about 24 weeks after DPC sensitization. Approximately 28 alopecia patients gave blood for TCR sequencing at one to four time points (pre-sensitization, 2, 6 and 24 weeks). Results and caveats for the whole study, not just this receptor: After repeated subsampling, changes were observed in the strength of the expansion versus patch-test correlation and in the threshold at which the correlation became significant. Compared with pre-sensitization or healthy control sets, expanded TCRs formed significantly more large CDR3 similarity clusters, which is consistent with antigen-driven responses. Because all patients had alopecia, a presumed autoimmune disease, the immune response of the patients might differ from that of healthy individuals. A positive correlation was found between the number of PT1 expanded TCRs and patch test score, with significance reached at thresholds 8, 16 and 32 but not 4. No change with DPC sensitization was found in the number of TCRs above 1 in 1000 frequency, and no evidence of global repertoire structure alterations was found.

Per the germline V gene (reference sequence), LNHDA is the CDR1 and SQIVND is the CDR2. Cut back by 4 bases and 0 bases, the V and J ends lie 10 bases apart. Taken from cysteine to phenylalanine, the CDR3 has 15 residues. CDR3 DNA is the only sequence kept; it has 45 bases, read in frame from the first base. The time point label, as the study defines it: patch test 3, about 24 weeks after DPC sensitization. The treatment or condition tag for this specimen amounts to: therapeutic diphenylcyclopropenone sensitization with weekly scalp DPC. Blood at each patch-test visit was drawn before the patch test was applied. Patients were considered eligible if aged 18 to 70, diagnosed with alopecia and deemed suitable for DPC therapy, and patients were excluded if pregnant. Total RNA was extracted from unfractionated whole blood collected in Tempus Blood RNA tubes. The method behind the library was RACE. Sequenced on a NextSeq 500. During library preparation, unique molecular identifiers were attached to individual cDNA molecules so that TCRs could be counted quantitatively and reproducibly. Both TCR alpha and TCR beta chains were sequenced from each blood RNA sample. Regarding the original processing steps: The median number of TCRs per sample was around 96,000, ranging from roughly 20,000 to 700,000. The Decombinator software suite was used to annotate the V, J and CDR3 of the TCR reads. To make PS versus PT1 abundance plots, every sample was subsampled to the same number of TCRs (28,000). TCRs were defined as expanded if absent before sensitization and observed at least eight times at the 2-week time point. The public reads were reprocessed in TCRdb via fastp at Q25 and MiXCR, keeping in-frame beta chains. Rows with a matching CDR3 protein are joined into one entry that keeps the most common DNA and genes. None of the V and J calls come from the authors' own analysis; TCRdb made them. A total of over 75,000 distinct CDR3 sequences appear in this sample, roughly a tenth of them only once. The top ten clonotypes cover approximately 0.99% of the sample.

The chain is made from TRBV19 and TRBJ1-5; the D gene cannot be named for sure. The clonotype originates from a woman aged 25 to 39 with alopecia areata. Some clones in this sample may be carry-over from other donors' samples. The sequencing here drew on whole blood, taken in connection with sensitization to the hapten diphenylcyclopropenone (DPC). The CDR3 reads as follows: CASSTGLASNQPQHF. The DNA sequence is given as TGTGCCAGTAGTACCGGACTCGCTAGCAATCAGCCCCAGCATTTT.